Below, 21 T cell receptor beta chains from the same sample are listed, as sequenced in a study of tumor-infiltrating lymphocytes in primary liver carcinoma. The researchers produced TCR beta cDNA from about 510 ng total RNA with a constant-region primer. Construction of TCR beta libraries relied on three successive nested multiplex PCR rounds employing slightly modified ARM-PCR. Forward primers for TRBV1-TRBV30 and a C-beta reverse primer served the first two PCR rounds, at about 9 cycles each. TCRdb passed the multiplex PCR reads through MiXCR, listing each CDR3 protein once. This repertoire shows about 200,000 distinct CDR3 sequences, roughly two thirds found once; its top ten account for roughly 7%. The authors took blood RNA from unsorted whole blood and also extracted germline DNA. Sequencing was performed on peripheral blood. These receptors all stem from a woman in her sixties or seventies with primary liver carcinoma and hepatitis B virus infection.

About this clonotype itself: The junction differs from germline at one of its ends, possibly a read error. The rearrangement joins TRBV25-1 to TRBJ2-1; TRBD1 matches at 10 bases. The CDR3 is 16 amino acids. Germline CDR1 reads MGHDK; CDR2 reads SYGVNS. The CDR3 DNA reads TGTGCCAGCAGTGAATTAGACAGGGGGCAAAACAATGAGCAGCTCTTC. This sequence encodes CASSELDRGQNNEQLF.

Comments on this clonotype: This may come from a read error, since a much larger clone is one base off. The V call is TRBV6-1, the J call TRBJ1-5; perhaps TRBD1 as D (6 bases). Germline loops: CDR1 MNHNS, CDR2 SASEGT. The CDR3 spans 18 residues. This CDR3 reads CASSEAMGHPVAGQPHHF. The DNA for the CDR3 is TGTGCCAGCAGTGAAGCCATGGGACACCCTGTAGCAGGTCAGCCCCACCATTTT.

The chain employs TRBV5-4 and TRBJ2-1, with TRBD1 matching over 8 bases. This CDR3 has 14 amino acids. V was clipped by 5 bases and J by 6 bases; unmatched bases: 7. From germline, CDR1 is SGHNT and CDR2 YYREEE (reference sequence). CDR3 sequence (DNA): TGTGCCAGCAGGGACAGGGAAGCCTGCAATGAGCAGTTCTTC. This encodes CASRDREACNEQFF.

As to this clonotype: The conserved phenylalanine or tryptophan is not found at the CDR3 terminus, so this likely reflects a read error. V is TRBV11-2 and J is TRBJ2-7; D possibly matches TRBD1 or TRBD2 (5 bases each). The CDR3 spans 14 residues. Germline V gene lookup returns CDR1 SGHAT and CDR2 FQNNGV. CDR3 residues: CASRLARGAYEQYL. The CDR3 region has the DNA TGTGCCAGCAGGTTAGCCCGGGGCGCCTACGAGCAGTACCTC.

This clonotype was detected only once. V usage is TRBV11-2 and J usage is TRBJ2-1; D call uncertain. CDR3 length: 14 amino acids. Germline V gene data show CDR1 as SGHAT and CDR2 as FQNNGV. CDR3 nucleotides: TGTGTCAGTAGCTTAGACCGCTACGACAATGAGCAGTTCTTC. Amino acids: CVSSLDRYDNEQFF.

This clonotype was seen only once. The V call is TRBV11-1, the J call TRBJ2-7; D could derive from TRBD1 or TRBD2 (6 bases each). Trimming cost V 1 base and J 13 bases, with 23 bases left between them. Germline values: CDR1 SGHAT, CDR2 FQDESV (reference sequence). The CDR3 is made up of 15 amino acids. The CDR3 coding sequence is TGTGCCAGCAGCTTAGGGGGACTCCTAAAGGGGGAGCGCTACTTC. Its translation: CASSLGGLLKGERYF.

In the case of this clonotype: Just one base apart from a much larger clone, this may be a read error. The CDR3 carries no conserved terminal phenylalanine or tryptophan, so it likely arises from a read error. The chain combines TRBV6-1 with TRBJ2-1, with 10 bases that match TRBD2. This CDR3 has 14 amino acids. V shed 3 bases, J shed 9 bases, and the junction held 5 bases outside the gene matches. Germline V gives CDR1 MNHNS, CDR2 SASEGT. DNA of the CDR3: TGTGCCAGCAGTGAGCTAGCGGGAGAGGGTGAGCAGTTCATC. Protein: CASSELAGEGEQFI.

Worth noting for this clonotype: At one end, the junction sequence differs from germline, possibly due to a read error. CDR3 nucleotides: TGTGGCAGCAGGGACAGGGCCCCGCAGCCGTCTGGAAACACCATATATTTT. Translating gives CGSRDRAPQPSGNTIYF. The chain employs TRBV28 and TRBJ1-3, with 9 bases matching TRBD1. CDR1 and CDR2 from the germline V gene are MDHEN and SYDVKM. This CDR3 has 17 residues. Supplemented by reference TRBV28 and TRBJ1-3, the full variable domain reads DVKVTQSSRYLVKRTGEKVFLECVQDMDHENMFWYRQDPGLGLRLIYFSYDVKMKEKGDIPEGYSVSREKKERFSLILESASTNQTSMYLCGSRDRAPQPSGNTIYFGEGSWLTVV.

Turning to this clonotype: A much larger clone lies one base from this, so it may be a read error. The chain is built from TRBV12-3 or TRBV12-4 and TRBJ1-3; D is undetermined. There are 15 residues in the CDR3. The CDR3 loop is CASRSDTYSRNTIYF. The CDR3 DNA follows: TGTGCCAGCAGAAGTGACACCTACTCTCGAAACACCATATATTTT.

About this clonotype itself: This is likely a read error, given that the CDR3 carries no conserved phenylalanine or tryptophan at its end. The chain has TRBV11-3 and TRBJ2-3, with 9 bases fitting TRBD2. Looked up from germline, CDR1 is SGHNT and CDR2 is YENEEA. The CDR3 sequence is 15 residues long. With V trimmed by 5 bases and J by 4 bases, 7 bases remained unmatched. The CDR3 sequence is CASSLAGIPPDTQYY. The DNA of the CDR3 is TGTGCCAGCAGCCTAGCGGGAATCCCCCCAGATACGCAGTATTAT.

As for this clonotype: This may be a read error, as it is one base from a much larger clone. This chain connects TRBV10-1 to TRBJ2-1; 9 nucleotides line up with TRBD2. CDR3 size: 16 residues. Germline-derived CDR1 and CDR2 are WNHNN and SYGVQD (reference sequence). The DNA for the CDR3 is TGCGCCAGCAGTGAGTCGTCAGGACTAGCGTGGAATGAGCAGCTCTTC. Translating gives CASSESSGLAWNEQLF.

This chain links TRBV11-2 with TRBJ2-1; 7 bases match TRBD1. The germline V gene has CDR1 SGHAT and CDR2 FQNNGV. The CDR3 is made up of 15 amino acids. The trim removed 7 bases at V and 0 bases at J, leaving 6 bases unmatched. The CDR3 DNA is TGTGCCAGCAAGAGACAGGGACCCTCCTACAATGAGCAGTTCTTC. It is translated as CASKRQGPSYNEQFF.

This rearrangement joins TRBV6-2 or TRBV6-3 to TRBJ2-3; the match to TRBD2 covers 7 bases. The CDR3 covers 17 residues. The germline V gene encodes CDR1 MNHEY and CDR2 SVGEGT. With 0 bases clipped from V and 1 base from J, the junction kept 7 bases outside the gene matches. The CDR3 is CASSYSPTSEGTDTQYF. CDR3 in DNA: TGTGCCAGCAGTTACTCTCCTACTAGCGAGGGCACAGATACGCAGTATTTT.

The chain couples TRBV11-2 to TRBJ2-7, with a weak D call TRBD1 (5 bases). This CDR3 contains 14 residues. Deletions cut 5 bases from V and 13 bases from J, with 24 bases between. Germline lookup yields CDR1 SGHAT and CDR2 FQNNGV. The CDR3 DNA reads TGTGCCAGCAGCCGAAGACAGACTTCCTACGTGCACTACTTC. It specifies CASSRRQTSYVHYF.

On this clonotype itself: A read error is likely, as this CDR3 ends without the conserved phenylalanine or tryptophan. V and J are TRBV11-3 and TRBJ2-1; 9 nucleotides line up with TRBD2. The CDR3 spans 17 residues. Germline CDR1 reads SGHNT; CDR2 reads YENEEA. Trimming cost V 4 bases and J 3 bases; bases outside gene matches: 10. The CDR3 nucleotides read TGTGCCAGCAGCTCGGGACTAGCAGCTAACATCTACAATGAGCAGTTCCTC. Translating it yields CASSSGLAANIYNEQFL.

Points on this clonotype: A junction end diverges from the germline sequence, so it may reflect a read error. CDR3 residues: CVSSLRNRRVHEEYF. In DNA form, the CDR3 reads TGTGTCAGCAGCCTGAGGAACCGTAGGGTCCACGAGGAGTACTTC. The rearrangement uses TRBV11-1 and TRBJ2-7; D is undetermined. CDR3 size: 15 residues. Germline assignment: CDR1 SGHAT and CDR2 FQDESV (reference sequence).

As concerns this clonotype: As the CDR3 is not closed by the conserved phenylalanine or tryptophan, this likely results from a read error. The chain links TRBV6-5 to TRBJ2-2; 9 nucleotides match TRBD1. Germline V gene lookup returns CDR1 MNHEY and CDR2 SVGAGI. The CDR3 totals 16 residues. The chain's CDR3 is CASRPGQGLTTGELFL. In DNA, the CDR3 is TGTGCTAGCAGACCTGGACAGGGGTTGACCACCGGGGAGCTGTTTTTA.

The chain is built from TRBV20-1 and TRBJ2-2; D not certain. CDR3 size: 12 residues. V lost 4 bases to trimming and J lost 0 bases, with 3 bases between them. Per germline, CDR1 DFQATT and CDR2 SNEGSKA (reference sequence). For the CDR3, the DNA is TGCAGTGCTAAGCCGAACACCGGGGAGCTGTTTTTT. Its translation: CSAKPNTGELFF.

Ten or more counts support this clonotype. The chain has TRBV6-5 and TRBJ1-1; D possibly corresponds to TRBD1 (5 bases). V shed 2 bases and J shed 1 base, with 14 bases lying between them. This CDR3 comprises 16 residues. Germline CDR1 reads MNHEY; CDR2 reads SVGAGI. In nucleotides, the CDR3 is TGTGCCAGCAGTTACGGGGGGACGGTTCAGAACACTGAAGCTTTCTTT. This sequence encodes CASSYGGTVQNTEAFF.

The chain has TRBV11-2 and TRBJ2-2; 9 bases are shared with TRBD1. This CDR3 is 17 amino acids long. Germline V lookup: CDR1 SGHAT, CDR2 FQNNGV. V dropped 7 bases and J dropped 0; count of bases not matched to a gene: 9. The CDR3 sequence: CASNRLGQGANTGELFF. CDR3 sequence (DNA): TGTGCCAGCAACCGACTGGGACAGGGAGCGAACACCGGGGAGCTGTTTTTT.

This chain links TRBV29-1 with TRBJ2-1, with D possibly matching TRBD1 (6 bases). Trimming took off 1 base at V and 3 bases at J, with 16 bases between the two ends. Germline V gives CDR1 SQVTM, CDR2 ANQGSEA. The CDR3 loop spans 16 amino acids. In DNA, the CDR3 is TGCAGCGTTGAAGGCCGGTGGGACAAGGGCTACAATGAGCAGTTCTTC. The encoded protein is CSVEGRWDKGYNEQFF.